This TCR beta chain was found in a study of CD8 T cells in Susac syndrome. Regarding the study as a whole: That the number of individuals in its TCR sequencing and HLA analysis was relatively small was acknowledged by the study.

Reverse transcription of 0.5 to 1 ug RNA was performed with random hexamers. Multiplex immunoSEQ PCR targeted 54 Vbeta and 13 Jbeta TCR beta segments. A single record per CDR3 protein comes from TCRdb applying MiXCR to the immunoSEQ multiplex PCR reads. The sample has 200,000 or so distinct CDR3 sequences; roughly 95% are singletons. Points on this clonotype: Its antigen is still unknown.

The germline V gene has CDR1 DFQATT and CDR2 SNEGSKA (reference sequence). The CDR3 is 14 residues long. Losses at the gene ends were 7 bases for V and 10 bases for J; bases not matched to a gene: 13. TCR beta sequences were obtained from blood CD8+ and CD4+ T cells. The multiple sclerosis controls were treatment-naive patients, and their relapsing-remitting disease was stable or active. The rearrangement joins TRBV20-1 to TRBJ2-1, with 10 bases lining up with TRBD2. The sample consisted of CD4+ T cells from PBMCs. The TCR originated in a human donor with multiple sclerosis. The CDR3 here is CSVPAGTSVDEQFF. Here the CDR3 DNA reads TGCAGTGTTCCAGCCGGGACTAGCGTCGACGAGCAGTTCTTC.